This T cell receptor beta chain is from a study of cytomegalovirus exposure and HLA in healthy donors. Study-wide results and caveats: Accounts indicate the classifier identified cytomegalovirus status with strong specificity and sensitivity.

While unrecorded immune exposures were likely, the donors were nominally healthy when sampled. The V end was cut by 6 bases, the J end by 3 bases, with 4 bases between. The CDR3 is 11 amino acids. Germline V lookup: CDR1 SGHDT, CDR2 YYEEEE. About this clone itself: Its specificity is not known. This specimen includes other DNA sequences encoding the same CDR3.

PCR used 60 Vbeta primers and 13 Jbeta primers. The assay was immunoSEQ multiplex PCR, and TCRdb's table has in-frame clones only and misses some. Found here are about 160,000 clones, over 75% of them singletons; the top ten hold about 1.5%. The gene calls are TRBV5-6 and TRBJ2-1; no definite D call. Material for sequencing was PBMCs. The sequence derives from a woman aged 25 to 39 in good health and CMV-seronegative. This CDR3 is CASTRYNEQFF. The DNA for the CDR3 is TGTGCCAGCACCCGCTACAATGAGCAGTTCTTC.